The next 27 T cell receptor beta chains were all read from a single sample in a study of cytomegalovirus exposure and HLA in healthy donors. Both 60 Vbeta primers and 13 Jbeta primers went into the PCR. Using immunoSEQ multiplex PCR, the repertoire was profiled, and TCRdb retains in-frame clones only, with some absent. This table has over 110,000 clones, about four fifths appearing once. The sample consisted of PBMCs. Source of these receptors: a male donor in good health and CMV-seronegative.

The chain's CDR3 is CASSLDSSGNTIYF. The CDR3 nucleotides read TGTGCCAGCAGCTTGGACAGCTCTGGAAACACCATATATTTT. The V call is TRBV11-2, the J call TRBJ1-3; TRBD1 is a possible D gene (6 bases). Germline V gene sequence: CDR1 SGHAT, CDR2 FQNNGV. The CDR3 loop spans 14 amino acids. Trimming left V 3 bases short and J 0 bases short, with 6 bases between.

About this clone: Compared with germline, one end of the junction differs, possibly owing to a read error. The V call is TRBV6-1, the J call TRBJ2-1, with D perhaps matching TRBD2 (6 bases). Germline loops: CDR1 MNHNS, CDR2 SASEGT. This CDR3 has 13 residues. CDR3 region: CATLTYRDSERIF. CDR3 DNA sequence: TGTGCCACCTTAACTTACCGGGACTCAGAGAGGATCTTC.

This clone showed up just once. This sequence joins TRBV29-1 and TRBJ1-2, with TRBD1 identical over 7 bases. CDR1 and CDR2 from the germline V gene are SQVTM and ANQGSEA. Trimming cost V 5 bases and J 4 bases; bases outside gene matches: 16. The CDR3 covers 16 residues. The CDR3 reads CSVLASGTVMFYGYTF. The DNA of the CDR3 is TGCAGCGTTCTGGCCTCCGGGACAGTTATGTTCTATGGCTACACCTTC.

The CDR3 region has the DNA TGTGCCAGCAAACTTTCCACGACTAGCAGTATAGAGTATTTT. It translates to CASKLSTTSSIEYF. The chain employs TRBV27 and TRBJ2-3; 7 bases are shared with TRBD2. Germline CDR1 reads MNHEY; CDR2 reads SMNVEV (reference sequence). After removal of 7 bases from V and 13 bases from J, the junction contained 17 bases not matched to a gene. The CDR3 runs to 14 residues.

The V call is TRBV29-1, the J call TRBJ2-3; no clear D. Germline V gene data show CDR1 as SQVTM and CDR2 as ANQGSEA. V gave up 3 bases and J gave up 0 bases, with 7 bases separating them. This CDR3 is built from 13 residues. CDR3 bases: TGCAGCGTTGATGGGCGTAGCACAGATACGCAGTATTTT. It translates to CSVDGRSTDTQYF.

The sample holds a few counts of this clone. The chain joins TRBV6-6 to TRBJ2-1, with 8 bases aligning to TRBD2. Germline CDR1 is MNHNY and CDR2 is SVGAGI (reference sequence). The V and J ends lost 6 bases and 3 bases, in that order; junction bases with no gene match: 7. The CDR3 totals 15 residues. The CDR3 loop is CASRTPGLDYNEQFF. The CDR3 bases are TGTGCCAGCAGAACGCCGGGACTAGACTACAATGAGCAGTTCTTC.

This clone turned up a few times. The chain is built from TRBV15 and TRBJ1-1, with 10 bases matching TRBD1. The CDR3 contains 14 residues. With V trimmed by 10 bases and J by 0 bases, 5 bases remained unmatched. The V gene's germline CDR1 is LNHNV and CDR2 YYDKDF (reference sequence). In DNA, the CDR3 is TGTGCCAAGGGACAGGGGCACATGAACACTGAAGCTTTCTTT. Protein sequence: CAKGQGHMNTEAFF.

The J gene is TRBJ1-3, the V gene TRBV19; D gene ambiguous. Germline CDR1 is LNHDA and CDR2 is SQIVND (reference sequence). This CDR3 is 11 amino acids long. V was trimmed by 10 bases and J by 0 bases, leaving 4 bases between them. CDR3 sequence (DNA): TGTGCCACATCCTCTGGAAACACCATATATTTT. This encodes CATSSGNTIYF. Full variable domain (missing parts from reference TRBV19 and TRBJ1-3): DGGITQSPKYLFRKEGQNVTLSCEQNLNHDAMYWYRQDPGQGLRLIYYSQIVNDFQKGDIAEGYSVSREKKESFPLTVTSAQKNPTAFYLCATSSGNTIYFGEGSWLTVV.

The chain links TRBV29-1 to TRBJ2-1, with D perhaps matching TRBD1 (5 bases). V was trimmed by 4 bases and J by 8 bases, leaving 15 bases between them. The CDR3 covers 13 residues. Per germline, CDR1 SQVTM and CDR2 ANQGSEA. The CDR3 sequence is CSVGFGQGDEQFF. The CDR3 coding sequence is TGCAGCGTTGGATTCGGGCAGGGCGATGAGCAGTTCTTC.

A word on this clone: Sequence at one end of the junction differs from germline and may be a read error. This chain links TRBV4-3 with TRBJ2-2; possibly TRBD2 for D (6 bases). The CDR3 is made up of 17 amino acids. CDR1 and CDR2 from the germline V gene are LGHNA and YSLEER. As DNA, the CDR3 is TGCGCCAGCAGCGAAGACCTAACTAGCTTGGGCGCCGGGGAGCTGTTTTTT. It specifies CASSEDLTSLGAGELFF.

This clone has a single count. This chain connects TRBV21-1 to TRBJ2-3; TRBD2 is the table's D call and was not checked against the DNA. TRBV21-1 is designated a pseudogene. The CDR3 runs to 15 residues. CDR3 residues: CATAACGGGTDTQYF. The DNA for the CDR3 is TGTGCCACAGCAGCGTGCGGAGGGGGCACAGATACGCAGTATTTT.

This chain joins TRBV10-3 and TRBJ1-2, with 10 bases fitting TRBD1. The V and J ends lost 2 bases and 6 bases, in that order; junction bases with no gene match: 6. The germline V gene encodes CDR1 ENHRY and CDR2 SYGVKD. The CDR3 extends over 15 amino acids. The CDR3 loop reads CAISETGQGGNGYTF. The CDR3 DNA sequence: TGTGCCATCAGTGAGACAGGACAGGGGGGCAATGGCTACACCTTC.

The chain has TRBV7-9 and TRBJ1-4; D uncertain. V was shortened by 2 bases and J by 5 bases, with 9 bases between the two germline ends. Germline values: CDR1 SEHNR, CDR2 FQNEAQ (reference sequence). There are 14 residues in the CDR3. CDR3 sequence reads: CASSLYSGNEKLFF. The CDR3 nucleotides read TGTGCCAGCAGCTTATATTCGGGAAATGAAAAACTGTTTTTT.

The chain has TRBV7-9 and TRBJ2-3; D might be TRBD2 (6 bases). Trimming removed 5 bases at V and 1 base at J, with 13 bases between. The V gene's germline CDR1 is SEHNR and CDR2 FQNEAQ (reference sequence). This CDR3 contains 15 residues. CDR3 sequence: CASSPNQRGTDTQYF. The CDR3 region has the DNA TGTGCCAGCAGCCCGAACCAGCGGGGCACAGATACGCAGTATTTT.

J is TRBJ2-6 and V is TRBV9; D unclear. V lost 3 bases, J lost 0 bases, and 10 bases lay in between. Germline CDR1 SGDLS, CDR2 YYNGEE. This CDR3 contains 16 residues. In DNA form, the CDR3 reads TGTGCCAGCAGCGCCCTATTCCCCTCTGGGGCCAACGTCCTGACTTTC. It translates to CASSALFPSGANVLTF. Combining the CDR3 with reference TRBV9 and TRBJ2-6 gives the whole variable domain DSGVTQTPKHLITATGQRVTLRCSPRSGDLSVYWYQQSLDQGLQFLIQYYNGEERAKGNILERFSAQQFPDLHSELNLSSLELGDSALYFCASSALFPSGANVLTFGAGSRLTVL.

V gene TRBV10-3 combines with J gene TRBJ2-7; 8 bases fit TRBD2. The V gene's germline CDR1 is ENHRY and CDR2 SYGVKD. After removal of 0 bases from V and 6 bases from J, the junction contained 19 bases not matched to a gene. CDR3 length equals 19 residues. The CDR3 reads CAISESDRASGPRGGEQYF. DNA of the CDR3: TGTGCCATCAGTGAGTCTGATCGGGCTAGCGGGCCCAGGGGCGGCGAGCAGTACTTC.

Details on this clone: The identical CDR3 is also encoded by other nucleotide sequences in the sample. The chain links TRBV11-2 to TRBJ2-7; D possibly corresponds to TRBD2 (5 bases). V lost 3 bases to trimming and J lost 0 bases, with 6 bases between them. CDR1 and CDR2 (germline): SGHAT, FQNNGV. There are 13 residues in the CDR3. CDR3 protein: CASSLGSSYEQYF. In DNA form, the CDR3 reads TGTGCCAGCAGCTTGGGGAGCTCCTACGAGCAGTACTTC.

This clone was counted only a few times. This chain links TRBV9 with TRBJ2-5, with D unresolved. Deletions cut 3 bases from V and 5 bases from J, with 5 bases between. Looked up from germline, CDR1 is SGDLS and CDR2 is YYNGEE. The CDR3 is 11 residues long. The CDR3 is CASSAGETQYF. As DNA, the CDR3 is TGTGCCAGCAGCGCCGGGGAGACCCAGTACTTC.

The chain recombines TRBV7-8 with TRBJ2-7; tentatively, D is TRBD2 (6 bases). V was clipped by 8 bases and J by 3 bases, with 14 bases between them. The CDR3 is 13 residues long. Germline loops: CDR1 SGHVS, CDR2 FQNEAQ. The CDR3 protein is CASGLPSGYEQYF. CDR3 in DNA: TGTGCCAGCGGACTACCATCTGGCTACGAGCAGTACTTC.

This clone turned up a few times. The chain joins TRBV9 to TRBJ2-3; D is ambiguous. This CDR3 region has 11 residues. Germline V lookup: CDR1 SGDLS, CDR2 YYNGEE. Trimming shortened V by 0 bases and J by 8 bases, and 4 bases separated the two germline ends. In DNA form, the CDR3 reads TGTGCCAGCAGCGTAGGGCCTACGCAGTATTTT. It is translated as CASSVGPTQYF.

This clone was seen just once. This chain connects TRBV27 to TRBJ2-1; D is unclear. The germline V and J ends were trimmed by 5 bases and 5 bases, with 10 bases remaining between them. Germline CDR1 MNHEY, CDR2 SMNVEV (reference sequence). The CDR3 sequence is 13 residues long. In nucleotides, the CDR3 is TGTGCCAGCAGTCCCTCGACTGACAATGAGCAGTTCTTC. Encoded protein: CASSPSTDNEQFF.

The V gene is TRBV7-9, the J gene TRBJ2-5; weak D call: TRBD1 (5 bases). Trimming stripped 5 bases from V and 1 base from J, with 8 bases between. The CDR3 extends over 13 amino acids. CDR1 and CDR2 (germline): SEHNR, FQNEAQ (reference sequence). This CDR3 is CASSHDSQETQYF. CDR3 nucleotide sequence: TGTGCCAGCAGCCATGACAGCCAAGAGACCCAGTACTTC.

Note on this clone: The same CDR3 can be traced to other DNA sequences in this sample. The chain's CDR3 is CAWAGGGDSYEQYF. The CDR3 DNA sequence: TGTGCCTGGGCGGGAGGGGGAGATTCCTACGAGCAGTACTTC. V gene TRBV30 combines with J gene TRBJ2-7; TRBD2 matches at 9 bases. CDR1 GTSNPN and CDR2 SVGIG come from the germline V gene (reference sequence). This CDR3 is 14 amino acids long. Unmatched junction bases numbered 6, after V lost 5 bases and J lost 1 base.

This chain uses TRBV28 with TRBJ2-5; TRBD2 matches 10 bases. Losses at the gene ends were 7 bases for V and 2 bases for J; bases not matched to a gene: 13. Germline V gene lookup returns CDR1 MDHEN and CDR2 SYDVKM. The CDR3 has 17 amino acids. The CDR3 here is CASITGGASGSQETQYF. In DNA form, the CDR3 reads TGTGCCAGCATTACGGGCGGGGCTAGCGGGAGTCAAGAGACCCAGTACTTC.

The V call is TRBV5-1, the J call TRBJ1-6; D may be TRBD1 (5 bases). The length of the CDR3 is 15 residues. Per germline, CDR1 SGHRS and CDR2 YFSETQ. Deletions cut 5 bases from V and 10 bases from J, with 19 bases between. The CDR3: CASRKDFSWGSPLHF. In nucleotides, the CDR3 is TGCGCCAGCAGAAAGGATTTTAGCTGGGGCTCACCCCTCCACTTT. Looking up the rest from reference TRBV5-1 and TRBJ1-6 gives the full variable domain: KAGVTQTPRYLIKTRGQQVTLSCSPISGHRSVSWYQQTPGQGLQFLFEYFSETQRNKGNFPGRFSGRQFSNSRSEMNVSTLELGDSALYLCASRKDFSWGSPLHFGNGTRLTVT.

This chain links TRBV6-1 with TRBJ2-2; D unresolved. The germline gives CDR1 MNHNS, CDR2 SASEGT. Trimming stripped 2 bases from V and 1 base from J, with 5 bases between. This CDR3 has 14 amino acids. The CDR3 DNA follows: TGTGCCAGCAGTGAAATGCGGAACACCGGGGAGCTGTTTTTT. It codes for CASSEMRNTGELFF.

The rearrangement uses TRBV4-3 and TRBJ1-4, with a possible D match to TRBD1 (5 bases). The CDR3 runs 15 residues. V lost 0 bases and J lost 6, with 11 bases in between. The germline V gene has CDR1 LGHNA and CDR2 YSLEER. CDR3 nucleotide sequence: TGCGCCAGCAGCCAAGATTTCGGAGGGGATGAAAAACTGTTTTTT. Amino acid sequence: CASSQDFGGDEKLFF.